This T cell receptor beta chain was recovered during a study of molecular identifiers for immune sequencing clone quantification. CDR1 MNHNS and CDR2 SASEGT come from the germline V gene. The CDR3 totals 16 residues. V shed 4 bases, J shed 5 bases, and the junction held 6 bases outside the gene matches. Bulk TCR libraries used previously described methods and listed TCR primers. TCRdb reanalysed the PCR reads using MiXCR and keeps one entry per CDR3 protein. The sample has around 470,000 distinct CDR3 sequences; about 22% are singletons. The sample comprised naive CD8+ T cells from blood, with Jurkat cell RNA spiked in. Subset denoted: FACS-sorted CD8+CD4-CCR7+CD45RA+ naive T cells. The V and J genes are TRBV6-1 and TRBJ2-5; 14 bases match TRBD2. This receptor was obtained from a human donor in good health. Some libraries in this study had Jurkat cell RNA spiked in. CDR3 DNA: TGTGCCAGCAGTGGACTAGCGGGAGGGCCGTTGGAGACCCAGTACTTC. The encoded protein is CASSGLAGGPLETQYF.